The 19 T cell receptor beta chains in this list originate from one sample, sequenced in a study of blood T cell repertoires in COVID-19. Method: immunoSEQ multiplex PCR; TCRdb's copy keeps in-frame clones and lacks some. The sample has around 250,000 clones, 82% seen once. Sequencing used peripheral blood. These receptors all come from a woman aged 18-30 years with acute or convalescent COVID-19.

V gene TRBV28 combines with J gene TRBJ2-5; possibly TRBD2 for D (5 bases). Trimming pared 7 bases from V and 3 bases from J, leaving 24 bases between. This CDR3 spans 17 amino acids. The V gene's germline CDR1 is MDHEN and CDR2 SYDVKM. The CDR3 is CASTNTTAHVREETQYF. The CDR3 DNA sequence: TGTGCCAGCACGAACACGACGGCTCACGTGAGGGAAGAGACCCAGTACTTC.

This clone was seen a single time. This specimen includes other DNA sequences encoding the same CDR3. The chain is built from TRBV27 and TRBJ2-1; 8 nucleotides agree with TRBD2. CDR3 length equals 14 residues. J was trimmed by 3 bases and V by 2 bases; bases with no gene match: 0. Germline V lookup: CDR1 MNHEY, CDR2 SMNVEV (reference sequence). The DNA for the CDR3 is TGTGCCAGCAGTTTAGCGGGAGGCTACAATGAGCAGTTCTTC. It codes for CASSLAGGYNEQFF.

V gene TRBV27 combines with J gene TRBJ1-1; no clear D gene. Trimming took off 6 bases at V and 2 bases at J, with 10 bases between the two ends. CDR3 length equals 13 residues. The germline V gene has CDR1 MNHEY and CDR2 SMNVEV (reference sequence). The CDR3 DNA is TGTGCCAGCAGCATTGCGCCTAACACTGAAGCTTTCTTT. Translation gives CASSIAPNTEAFF.

V and J are TRBV4-2 and TRBJ2-7; TRBD2 aligns across 12 bases. Per germline, CDR1 LGHNA and CDR2 YNFKEQ. The CDR3 spans 14 residues. Trimming cost V 3 bases and J 4 bases; bases outside gene matches: 1. CDR3 sequence reads: CASSQGTSGYEQYF. CDR3 DNA sequence: TGTGCCAGCAGCCAGGGGACTAGCGGGTACGAGCAGTACTTC.

The rearrangement links TRBV24-1 to TRBJ2-5, with a possible D match to TRBD2 (6 bases). CDR3 length: 16 amino acids. V gave up 3 bases and J gave up 1 base, with 14 bases separating them. Germline V gives CDR1 KGHDR, CDR2 SFDVKD. CDR3 coding DNA: TGTGCCACCAGTGATCCCCGGGAGCCTACCCAAGAGACCCAGTACTTC. As protein: CATSDPREPTQETQYF.

This chain joins TRBV12-3 or TRBV12-4 and TRBJ2-7, with D hard to call. The germline V and J ends were trimmed by 5 bases and 9 bases, with 14 bases remaining between them. The CDR3 covers 12 residues. In DNA, the CDR3 is TGTGCCAGCAGTCTTACGGGTTCTCGGCAGTACTTC. Protein: CASSLTGSRQYF.

The V and J genes are TRBV28 and TRBJ2-7; D perhaps matches TRBD1 (5 bases). CDR1 MDHEN and CDR2 SYDVKM come from the germline V gene. V was trimmed by 6 bases and J by 6 bases, leaving 15 bases between them. This CDR3 region has 13 residues. The CDR3 protein is CASSRLQGSEQYF. The CDR3 nucleotides are TGTGCCAGCAGCAGACTTCAGGGTAGCGAGCAGTACTTC.

This chain connects TRBV27 to TRBJ2-5; 8 bases line up with TRBD2. Trimming cost V 6 bases and J 7 bases; bases outside gene matches: 7. CDR3 size: 13 residues. The germline gives CDR1 MNHEY, CDR2 SMNVEV (reference sequence). The CDR3 DNA is TGTGCCAGCAGAAGAGCGGGAGTCGGGACCCAGTACTTC. This codes for CASRRAGVGTQYF.

In regard to this clone: A read error may account for a junction end that differs from germline. V gene TRBV7-7 combines with J gene TRBJ2-2, with 7 bases matching TRBD1. Germline values: CDR1 SSHAT, CDR2 FNYEAQ (reference sequence). This CDR3 has 15 amino acids. In DNA form, the CDR3 reads TGTGCTAGCAGCCTTACAGGGGCCCCAGGCGGGGAGCTGTTTTTT. Amino acid sequence: CASSLTGAPGGELFF.

The V and J genes are TRBV7-9 and TRBJ2-4; D is undetermined. The CDR3 is made up of 16 amino acids. V gave up 4 bases and J gave up 0 bases, with 13 bases separating them. Germline assignment: CDR1 SEHNR and CDR2 FQNEAQ (reference sequence). The CDR3 nucleotides are TGTGCCAGCAGCTCCTCTAGGATTCTAGCCAAAAACATTCAGTACTTC. Its translation: CASSSSRILAKNIQYF. Complete variable domain (other parts from reference TRBV7-9 and TRBJ2-4): DTGVSQNPRHKITKRGQNVTFRCDPISEHNRLYWYRQTLGQGPEFLTYFQNEAQLEKSRLLSDRFSAERPKGSFSTLEIQRTEQGDSAMYLCASSSSRILAKNIQYFGAGTRLSVL.

The chain carries TRBV11-2 and TRBJ2-7, with D tentatively TRBD1 (5 bases). The germline V gene encodes CDR1 SGHAT and CDR2 FQNNGV. The CDR3 spans 14 residues. Trimming took 2 bases from V and 7 from J, leaving 15 bases between them. The CDR3 is CASSLFRTRLEQYF. In DNA, the CDR3 is TGTGCCAGCAGCTTATTCCGGACAAGGCTAGAGCAGTACTTC.

As for this clone: The sample holds other DNA sequences that translate to the same CDR3. V usage is TRBV6-5 and J usage is TRBJ1-5; D call uncertain. Deletions cut 2 bases from V and 6 bases from J, with 11 bases between. The CDR3 totals 14 residues. Germline V lookup: CDR1 MNHEY, CDR2 SVGAGI. The CDR3 loop is CASSYRGGGQPQHF. CDR3 sequence (DNA): TGTGCCAGCAGTTACCGGGGTGGAGGTCAGCCCCAGCATTTT.

The chain employs TRBV10-3 and TRBJ2-7; D is possibly TRBD1 (6 bases). CDR3 length equals 13 residues. In germline, CDR1 is ENHRY, CDR2 SYGVKD. The ends were cut back, 4 bases at V and 3 bases at J, with 10 bases in the middle. This CDR3 is CAISGTDDYEQYF. For the CDR3, the DNA is TGTGCCATCAGTGGGACAGACGACTACGAGCAGTACTTC.

V is TRBV19 and J is TRBJ1-1; D gene ambiguous. With 4 bases removed from V and 2 bases from J, the gap between germline ends came to 5 bases. The germline CDR1 and CDR2 sequences are LNHDA and SQIVND (reference sequence). This CDR3 comprises 12 residues. The CDR3 sequence is CASSTGNTEAFF. As DNA, the CDR3 is TGTGCCAGTAGTACAGGTAACACTGAAGCTTTCTTT.

The chain has TRBV7-8 and TRBJ2-2; 8 bases align to TRBD1. The CDR3 extends over 14 amino acids. V was clipped by 5 bases and J by 5 bases; unmatched bases: 4. Germline values: CDR1 SGHVS, CDR2 FQNEAQ. CDR3 bases: TGTGCCAGCAGCAGACAGGGGTGGACCGGGGAGCTGTTTTTT. Its protein product is CASSRQGWTGELFF.

The DNA for the CDR3 is TGTGCCAGCCTTGGCGAGATCGCTAGCGGAATTAGCACAGATACGCAGTATTTT. It translates to CASLGEIASGISTDTQYF. V gene TRBV28 combines with J gene TRBJ2-3; 7 positions agree with TRBD2. Trimming at V came to 8 bases and at J to 0 bases, leaving 17 bases not matched to a gene. This CDR3 has 18 amino acids. Germline assignment: CDR1 MDHEN and CDR2 SYDVKM.

This rearrangement joins TRBV15 to TRBJ2-3; maybe TRBD2 (6 bases). The ends were cut back, 0 bases at V and 8 bases at J, with 21 bases in the middle. This CDR3 has 17 amino acids. From germline, CDR1 is LNHNV and CDR2 YYDKDF (reference sequence). The CDR3 DNA is TGTGCCACCAGCAGAGAGAATTTTGGGACTTTTTTAGTTACGCAGTATTTT. It encodes CATSRENFGTFLVTQYF. The full variable domain, its missing parts supplied by reference TRBV15 and TRBJ2-3, is DAMVIQNPRYQVTQFGKPVTLSCSQTLNHNVMYWYQQKSSQAPKLLFHYYDKDFNNEADTPDNFQSRRPNTSFCFLDIRSPGLGDTAMYLCATSRENFGTFLVTQYFGPGTRLTVL.

V and J are TRBV30 and TRBJ1-4; 7 nucleotides line up with TRBD1. The CDR3 is 17 amino acids. The V gene end was trimmed by 0 bases and the J gene end by 0 bases; junction bases not matched to a gene: 7. CDR1 is GTSNPN, CDR2 SVGIG, per germline (reference sequence). CDR3 in amino acids: CAWSVGVGGATNEKLFF. In DNA form, the CDR3 reads TGTGCCTGGAGTGTAGGGGTAGGGGGCGCAACTAATGAAAAACTGTTTTTT.

The gene calls are TRBV2 and TRBJ2-7; D may be TRBD1 (5 bases). V was trimmed by 9 bases and J by 2 bases, leaving 14 bases between them. Germline-derived CDR1 and CDR2 are SNHLY and FYNNEI. The CDR3 is 13 residues long. CDR3 sequence: CASEQDLTYEQYF. The CDR3 coding sequence is TGTGCCAGTGAACAGGACCTGACCTACGAGCAGTACTTC.